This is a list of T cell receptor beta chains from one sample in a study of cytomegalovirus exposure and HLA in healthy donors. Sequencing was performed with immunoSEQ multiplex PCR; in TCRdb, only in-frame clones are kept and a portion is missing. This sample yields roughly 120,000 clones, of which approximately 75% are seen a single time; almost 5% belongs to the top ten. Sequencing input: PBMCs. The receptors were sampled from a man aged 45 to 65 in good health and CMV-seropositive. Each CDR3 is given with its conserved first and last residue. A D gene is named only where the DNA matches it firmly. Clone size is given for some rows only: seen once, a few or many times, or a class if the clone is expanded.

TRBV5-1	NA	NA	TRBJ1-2	TGCGCCAGCAGCTCCTGGGGGGGAAACGACTATGGCTACACCTTC	CASSSWGGNDYGYTF
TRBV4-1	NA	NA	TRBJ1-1	TGCGCCAGCAGCCAAGTAGGGACAAAGACTGAAGCTTTCTTT	CASSQVGTKTEAFF
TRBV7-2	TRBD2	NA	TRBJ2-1	TGTGCCAGCAGCCTCCCCCTAGCGGGAGGGCGGCATGAGCAGTTCTTC	CASSLPLAGGRHEQFF
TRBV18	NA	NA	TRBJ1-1	TGTGCCAGCTCACTGAACAGGGATGAAGCTTTCTTT	CASSLNRDEAFF
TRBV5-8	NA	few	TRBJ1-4	TGTGCCAGCAGCTTGGCAGGGGCTGGGGAAAAACTGTTTTTT	CASSLAGAGEKLFF
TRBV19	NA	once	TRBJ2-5	TGTGCCAGTAGTATAGGGTCCCCCAGCAGGGAGACCCAGTACTTC	CASSIGSPSRETQYF
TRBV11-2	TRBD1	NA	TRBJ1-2	TGTGCCAGCAGCTTAGTGGGGACAGGGGGCAACTATGGCTACACCTTC	CASSLVGTGGNYGYTF
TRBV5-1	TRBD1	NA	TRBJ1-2	TGCGCCAGCAGCTACGGACAGGGTGGAAACTATGGCTACACCTTC	CASSYGQGGNYGYTF
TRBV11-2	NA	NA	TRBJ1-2	TGTGCCAGCAGCGCGCGACAGGTTAACTATGGCTACACCTTC	CASSARQVNYGYTF
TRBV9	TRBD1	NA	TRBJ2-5	TGTGCCAGCAGCGCCCTAGGGGGCCCGGGGGAGACCCAGTACTTC	CASSALGGPGETQYF
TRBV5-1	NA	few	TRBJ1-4	TGCGCCAGCAGCTTGGGCAGGGGTAATGAAAAACTGTTTTTT	CASSLGRGNEKLFF
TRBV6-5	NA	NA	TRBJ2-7	TGTGCCAGCAGCTGGGGTGAGGGTCTCGGCGAGCAGTACTTC	CASSWGEGLGEQYF
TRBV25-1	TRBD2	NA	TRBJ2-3	TGTGCCAGCAGTGTGGTAGCGGGGACAGATACGCAGTATTTT	CASSVVAGTDTQYF
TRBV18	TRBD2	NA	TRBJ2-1	TGTGCCAGTAGCGGGAGCCCTATCAATGAGCAGTTCTTC	CASSGSPINEQFF
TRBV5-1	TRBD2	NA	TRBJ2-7	TGCGCCAGCAGCTTGGGGGAGGGTTCCCCTCTCTACGAGCAGTACTTC	CASSLGEGSPLYEQYF
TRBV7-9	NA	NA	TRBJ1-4	TGTTCCAGCAGCTTATTACATGCAACTAATGAAAAACTGTTTTTT	CSSSLLHATNEKLFF
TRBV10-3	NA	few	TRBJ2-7	TGTGCCATCAGTGCTAAGGACGGACTTTCCTACGAGCAGTACTTC	CAISAKDGLSYEQYF
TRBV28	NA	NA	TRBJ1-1	TGTGCCAGCAGTGATTACGGTTCCATGAACACTGAAGCTTTCTTT	CASSDYGSMNTEAFF
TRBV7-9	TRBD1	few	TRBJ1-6	TGTGCCAGCAGCTCGGGGACAGGGGGCATCTATAATTCACCCCTCCACTTT	CASSSGTGGIYNSPLHF
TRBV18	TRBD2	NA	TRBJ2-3	TGTGCCAGCTCGCGGGCCGGGGGGGATACGCAGTATTTT	CASSRAGGDTQYF
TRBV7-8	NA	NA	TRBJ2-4	TGTGCCAGCAGCTCAGTCATAATCCGCGGCATTCAGTACTTC	CASSSVIIRGIQYF
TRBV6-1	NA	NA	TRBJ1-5	TGTGCCAGCAGGAGACAGACCCAGGGGAATCAGCCCCAGCATTTT	CASRRQTQGNQPQHF